Described below is a single T cell receptor (beta chain) sequence and its context. Its antigen remains unidentified. The time point was: newly diagnosed GD, antithyroid drugs for less than 3 months. From PBMCs, RNA was extracted and then used to make the TCR library. The CDR3 is 14 residues long. The germline gives CDR1 DFQATT, CDR2 SNEGSKA (reference sequence). With V trimmed by 5 bases and J by 3 bases, 10 bases remained unmatched. Building of the TCR beta libraries involved iRepertoire HTBI primers and Arm-PCR of CDR3 regions. TCRdb re-analysed the multiplex PCR reads in MiXCR, keeping a single row per CDR3 protein. Here the sample spans about 620,000 distinct CDR3 sequences, around 17% being singletons. These data come from a study of regulatory T cells in long-lasting Graves disease. About the research overall: Graves' patients with a new diagnosis had received antithyroid drugs under 3 months.

The study's findings and limits: Persistent Graves' patients had lower TCR diversity than newly diagnosed ones. There were preferences for TRBV28, TRBJ1-2 and TRBJ2-5 in persistent disease.

These data also formed part of another study, on T cells in Graves' hyperthyroidism and ophthalmopathy. That publication notes: HTBI primers were the set used in a first-round RT-PCR of the TCR CDR3.

This receptor was taken from a woman in her twenties or thirties with Graves disease. The gene calls are TRBV20-1 and TRBJ2-7; 7 nucleotides line up with TRBD1. Sequenced material: peripheral blood mononuclear cells (PBMCs), taken at new diagnosis, from a patient treated with antithyroid drugs. The CDR3 coding sequence is TGCAGTGCTCGACAGGGACCAATTTACTACGAGCAGTACTTC. Translated: CSARQGPIYYEQYF.